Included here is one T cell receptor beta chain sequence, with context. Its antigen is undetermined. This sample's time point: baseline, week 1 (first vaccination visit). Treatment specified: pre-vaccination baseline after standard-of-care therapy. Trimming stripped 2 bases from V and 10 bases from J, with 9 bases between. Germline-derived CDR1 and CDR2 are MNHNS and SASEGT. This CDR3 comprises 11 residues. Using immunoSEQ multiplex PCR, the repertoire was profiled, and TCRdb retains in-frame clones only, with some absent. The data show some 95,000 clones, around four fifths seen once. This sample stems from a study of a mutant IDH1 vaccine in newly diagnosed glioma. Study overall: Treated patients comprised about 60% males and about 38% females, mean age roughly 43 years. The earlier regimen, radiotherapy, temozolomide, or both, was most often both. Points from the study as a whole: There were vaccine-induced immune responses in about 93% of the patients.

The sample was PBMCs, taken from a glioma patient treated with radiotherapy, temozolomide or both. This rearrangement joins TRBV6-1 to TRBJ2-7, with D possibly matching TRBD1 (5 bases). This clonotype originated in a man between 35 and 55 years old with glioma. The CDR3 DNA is TGTGCCAGCAGTGAACCCAGGGCACAGTACTTC. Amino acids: CASSEPRAQYF.